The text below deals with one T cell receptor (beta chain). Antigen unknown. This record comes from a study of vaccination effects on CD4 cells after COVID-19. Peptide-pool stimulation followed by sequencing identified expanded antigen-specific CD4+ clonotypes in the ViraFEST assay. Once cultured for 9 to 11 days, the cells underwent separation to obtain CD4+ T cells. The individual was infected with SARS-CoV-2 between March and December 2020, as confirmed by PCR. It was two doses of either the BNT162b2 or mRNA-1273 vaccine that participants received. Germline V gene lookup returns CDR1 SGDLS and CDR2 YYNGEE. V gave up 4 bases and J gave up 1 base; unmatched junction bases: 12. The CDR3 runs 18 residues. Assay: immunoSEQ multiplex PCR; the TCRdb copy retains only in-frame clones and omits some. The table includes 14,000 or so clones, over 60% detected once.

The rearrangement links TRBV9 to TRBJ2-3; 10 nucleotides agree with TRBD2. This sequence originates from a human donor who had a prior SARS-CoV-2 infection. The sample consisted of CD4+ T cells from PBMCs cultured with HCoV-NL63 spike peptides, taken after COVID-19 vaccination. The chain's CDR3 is CASSWTSGGRLGTDTQYF. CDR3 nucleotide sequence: TGTGCCAGCAGCTGGACTAGCGGCGGACGGCTAGGCACAGATACGCAGTATTTT.